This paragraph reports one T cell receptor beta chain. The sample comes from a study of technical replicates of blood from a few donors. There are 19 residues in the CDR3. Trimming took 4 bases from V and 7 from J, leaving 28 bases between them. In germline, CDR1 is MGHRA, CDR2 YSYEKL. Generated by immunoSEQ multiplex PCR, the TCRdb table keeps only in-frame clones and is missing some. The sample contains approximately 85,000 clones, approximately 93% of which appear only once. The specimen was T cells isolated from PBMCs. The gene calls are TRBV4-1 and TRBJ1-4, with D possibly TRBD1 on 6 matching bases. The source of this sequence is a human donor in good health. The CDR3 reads CASSRIGTGGQGKSEKLFF. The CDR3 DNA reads TGCGCCAGCAGCCGCATCGGAACCGGGGGGCAGGGGAAATCTGAAAAACTGTTTTTT.